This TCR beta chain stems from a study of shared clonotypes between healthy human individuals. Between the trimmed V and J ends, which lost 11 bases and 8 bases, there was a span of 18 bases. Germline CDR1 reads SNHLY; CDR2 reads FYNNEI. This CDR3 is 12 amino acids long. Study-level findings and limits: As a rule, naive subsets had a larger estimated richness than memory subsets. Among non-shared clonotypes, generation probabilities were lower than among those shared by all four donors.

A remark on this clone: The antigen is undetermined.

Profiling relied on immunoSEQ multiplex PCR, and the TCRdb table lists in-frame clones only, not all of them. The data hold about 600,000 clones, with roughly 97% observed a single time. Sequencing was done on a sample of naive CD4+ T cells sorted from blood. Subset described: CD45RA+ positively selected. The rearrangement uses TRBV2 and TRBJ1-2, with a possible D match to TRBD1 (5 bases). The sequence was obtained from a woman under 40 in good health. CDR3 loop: CAPWGVSEGYTF. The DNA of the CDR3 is TGTGCCCCCTGGGGGGTATCGGAAGGCTACACCTTC.